This T cell receptor beta chain came from a study of blood T cells in healthy people across ages. PCR was performed a second time for roughly 7 to 12 cycles using a sample-barcoded 5' primer and a J-beta primer mix. TCRdb re-derived calls from the 5' RACE reads in MiXCR, one entry per CDR3 protein. The repertoire holds under 1,100,000 distinct CDR3 sequences, 20% to 25% seen once, with less than 0.75% in the top ten. These records were also assigned to another study, of T cells of mothers and their children.

The TCR was taken from a girl under 10 years old in good health. Sequencing input: blood.

The CDR3 spells CSAGVPGQMNTEAFF. The CDR3 DNA sequence: TGCAGTGCTGGGGTCCCGGGACAGATGAACACTGAAGCTTTCTTT. V and J are TRBV20-1 and TRBJ1-1; 7 nucleotides match TRBD1. V dropped 5 bases and J dropped 0; count of bases not matched to a gene: 9. CDR3 length: 15 amino acids. The germline CDR1 and CDR2 sequences are DFQATT and SNEGSKA (reference sequence).